This T cell receptor beta chain was captured in a study of CD4 T cells in relation to SARS-CoV-2 and coronaviruses. On the study more broadly: The restricting HLA molecule for shared crossreactive spike epitopes was mapped. Study-wide points: Culture-expanded clones reflect memory recall rather than primary priming during culture. Pre-pandemic and post-infection samples never came from the same donor.

A word on this clone: What it binds is not known.

The V and J ends lost 10 bases and 4 bases respectively, with 19 bases between them. CDR3 length: 14 amino acids. From germline, CDR1 is MDHEN and CDR2 SYDVKM. Only in-frame clones appear in the TCRdb table, and some are missing; sequencing was by immunoSEQ multiplex PCR. Of 60,000 to 85,000 clones listed, 85% to 95% were seen once; the top ten hold 0.23%. CD4+ T cells from unexposed donors were obtained before the COVID-19 pandemic (2011-2018). The chain has TRBV28 and TRBJ1-2; D is possibly TRBD1 (5 bases). Sequences were obtained from naive CD4+ T cells from PBMCs. Subset: naive CD4+ T cells isolated by negative enrichment. This clonotype was obtained from a human donor in good health. The CDR3 DNA reads TGTGCCATCACGAGGGACCTCGGGGGCTATGGCTACACCTTC. Protein: CAITRDLGGYGYTF.